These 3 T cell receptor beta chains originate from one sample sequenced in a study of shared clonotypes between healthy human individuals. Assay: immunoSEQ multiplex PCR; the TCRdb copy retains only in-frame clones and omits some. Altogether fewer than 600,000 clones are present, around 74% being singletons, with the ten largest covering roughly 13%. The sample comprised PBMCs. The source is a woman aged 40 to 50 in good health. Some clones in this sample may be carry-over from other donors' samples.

CDR3 coding DNA: TGTGCCAGCAGTGAAGTAGGGCATCAGCCCCAGCATTTT. The encoded protein is CASSEVGHQPQHF. The chain joins TRBV2 to TRBJ1-5; D unclear. From germline, CDR1 is SNHLY and CDR2 FYNNEI. The CDR3 runs to 13 residues. V was trimmed by 1 base and J by 5 bases, leaving 6 bases between them.

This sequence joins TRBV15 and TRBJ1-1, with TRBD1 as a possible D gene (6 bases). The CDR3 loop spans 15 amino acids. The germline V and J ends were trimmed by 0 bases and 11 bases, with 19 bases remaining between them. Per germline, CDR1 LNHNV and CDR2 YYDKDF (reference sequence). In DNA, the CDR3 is TGTGCCACCAGCAGAGATCCGTCGGCAGGGGCTGGGGCTTTCTTT. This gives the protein CATSRDPSAGAGAFF.

The DNA for the CDR3 is TGTGCCAGCAGTTTCCCGCCGGGACTAGCGGGCCCGGGGCAGTTCTTC. Its protein is CASSFPPGLAGPGQFF. The chain has TRBV28 and TRBJ2-1, with TRBD2 matching 12 bases. The germline V gene encodes CDR1 MDHEN and CDR2 SYDVKM. V lost 3 bases, J lost 12 bases, and 12 bases stayed unmatched. This CDR3 is built from 16 residues.